Reported below is one T cell receptor beta chain. The antigen it binds to is not known. The sample holds no much larger clone one base away, and base qualities are not on file. This entry comes from a study of blood T cells in healthy people across ages (dated by TCRdb to the mid-2010s). Study-wide context: Template switching captured roughly one uniquely barcoded TCR beta cDNA molecule per two T cells in model experiments. To track age-related changes in TCR beta repertoire diversity, the study relied on deep sequencing normalized with unique cDNA molecular identifiers. To avoid experimental bias, donors of different ages were randomly spread across the sequencing lanes. For two donors (one aged 18 to 29 and one aged 80 or older), the study analyzed two additional independent replicas of 1 million unique cDNA reads from the same blood draw. Donors were grouped into four age groups: young (average 16 years), middle-aged (around 39), aged (62) and long-lived (about 90).

Library preparation used 5' RACE. This sample was sequenced with an Illumina HiSeq 2500. A second PCR of roughly 6 to 11 cycles was performed with a sample-barcoded 5' primer and a J-beta primer mix. A template-switch 5' adaptor carrying 12 random nucleotides introduced a unique molecular identifier onto each TCR beta cDNA molecule. Each sample yielded at least 2.5 million CDR3-containing paired-end reads. All of the RNA was converted into first-strand cDNA using the Mint cDNA synthesis kit, with a TRBC-specific oligonucleotide serving as the primer. After uracil-DNA glycosylase treatment, a first 18-cycle PCR used universal primers M1SS and BC2_uni_R on all cDNA. The original pipeline was this. For normalization, 1 million high-quality reads were randomly selected from each sample, with every read carrying a distinct molecular identifier. Reads with shared molecular identifiers were discarded instead of being binned into consensus sequences. MiTCR, run with a Q25 quality threshold and the strictest error-elimination algorithm, handled CDR3 identification, clonotype clustering and error correction. A nonparametric unseen species model with Euler transformation was used to estimate lower-bound total TCR beta diversity. TCRdb reprocessed the public reads (quality trimming at Q25 with fastp, clone calling with MiXCR) and kept in-frame beta chains. Here each entry gathers all rows of one CDR3 protein and keeps the most common genes and DNA. The V and J calls reflect TCRdb's pipeline rather than the authors' work. This sample lists roughly 1.7 million distinct CDR3 sequences; about 35% were detected once. 11% of the sample comes from the top ten.

Donors were a few dozen systemically healthy Caucasian individuals from Russia aged about 6 to 100 years. Around 10 milliliters of peripheral blood were collected from each donor into EDTA-treated Vacutainer tubes. Ficoll-Paque density-gradient centrifugation was used to isolate PBMCs, with at least 7 million per sample. Total RNA, at least 6 micrograms per sample, was extracted from PBMCs with Trizol reagent. The percentages of naive CD45RAhigh/CD27high T cells were determined by flow cytometry on a PBMC aliquot from every donor. General study outcomes and caveats: As age increased, observed TCR beta diversity per million T cells dropped in a roughly linear way, and a significant reduction was already evident by age about 36. Compared with the aged group, the long-lived group had more naive CD4+ T cells, fewer expanded clones and increased TCR diversity, a pattern suggesting age selection. Donor CMV infection status was unknown, potentially confounding age-related changes in expanded clonotypes. Observed TCR beta diversity correlated strongly with the percentage of naive T cells measured by flow cytometry. Estimates of total diversity based on one million sequenced T cells were regarded as lower bounds and as underestimates. Conclusive comparison of naive and antigen-experienced compartments was prevented by the profiling of bulk unsorted PBMCs.

From cysteine to phenylalanine, the CDR3 is 15 amino acids long. The entry retains the CDR3 DNA only, 45 bases that are in frame from base 1. Looking up the germline V gene yields CDR1 LGHNA and CDR2 YNFKEQ. V is trimmed back by 1 base and J by 4 bases, and the junction contains 5 bases that no gene match accounts for. This TCR was sampled from a woman aged 25 to 39 in good health. The source material was blood. The chain links TRBV4-2 with TRBJ2-7, and 9 junction bases match TRBD2. The CDR3 corresponds to CASSQGGLAGYEQYF. The DNA sequence is given as TGTGCCAGCAGCCAAGGGGGGCTAGCGGGATACGAGCAGTACTTC.